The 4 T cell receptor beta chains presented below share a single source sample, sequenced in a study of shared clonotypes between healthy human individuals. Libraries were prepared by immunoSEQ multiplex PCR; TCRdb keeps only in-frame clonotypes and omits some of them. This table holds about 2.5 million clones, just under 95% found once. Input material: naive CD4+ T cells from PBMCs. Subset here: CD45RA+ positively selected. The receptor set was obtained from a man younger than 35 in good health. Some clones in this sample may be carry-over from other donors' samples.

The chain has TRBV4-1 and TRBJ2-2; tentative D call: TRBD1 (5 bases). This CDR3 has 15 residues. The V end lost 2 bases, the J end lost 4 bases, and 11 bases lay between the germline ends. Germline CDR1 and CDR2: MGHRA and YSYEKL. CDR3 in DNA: TGCGCCAGCAGCCAACCCTTAGGGGCCACCGGGGAGCTGTTTTTT. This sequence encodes CASSQPLGATGELFF.

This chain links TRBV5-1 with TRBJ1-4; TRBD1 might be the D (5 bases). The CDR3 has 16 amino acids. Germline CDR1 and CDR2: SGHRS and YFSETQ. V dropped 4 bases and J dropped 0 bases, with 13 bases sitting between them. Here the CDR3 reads CASSVGTEATNEKLFF. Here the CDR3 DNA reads TGCGCCAGCAGCGTCGGGACGGAAGCAACTAATGAAAAACTGTTTTTT.

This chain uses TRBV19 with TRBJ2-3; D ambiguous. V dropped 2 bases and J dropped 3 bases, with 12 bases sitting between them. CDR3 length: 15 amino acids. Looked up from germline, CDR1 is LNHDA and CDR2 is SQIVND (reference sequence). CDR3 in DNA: TGTGCCAGTAGTATAAGTGTGGGTCTGACAGATACGCAGTATTTT. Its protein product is CASSISVGLTDTQYF.

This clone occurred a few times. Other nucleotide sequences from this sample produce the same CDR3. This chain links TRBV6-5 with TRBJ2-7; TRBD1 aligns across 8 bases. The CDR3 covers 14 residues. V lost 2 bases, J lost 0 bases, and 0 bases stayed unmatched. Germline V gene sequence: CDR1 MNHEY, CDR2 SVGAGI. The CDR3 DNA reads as TGTGCCAGCAGTTACGACAGGGGCTCCTACGAGCAGTACTTC. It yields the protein CASSYDRGSYEQYF.